This T cell receptor beta chain was documented in a study of cytomegalovirus exposure and HLA in healthy donors. General study findings and limits: HLA allele associations emerged for roughly 17,000 TCR beta sequences in a later analysis, at 0.05 false discovery rate. Presence/absence analyses treated sequencing depth as roughly uniform across donors.

The PCR had 60 Vbeta and 13 Jbeta primers. Some clones are missing from TCRdb's copy, which holds only in-frame ones; the method was immunoSEQ multiplex PCR. The table has around 28,000 clones, about 87% seen once. In regard to this clone: What it binds is unknown.

The sequence was collected from a boy under 18 in good health and CMV-seronegative. Sequences were obtained from PBMCs.

CDR3 sequence (DNA): TGTGCCAGCAGCCCCTCACTAGCGGCGATTACCTACGAGCAGTACTTC. It codes for CASSPSLAAITYEQYF. The V call is TRBV4-2, the J call TRBJ2-5; 8 bases are shared with TRBD2. The end of the DNA fits TRBJ2-7 better, so the J call may be wrong. CDR1 is LGHNA and CDR2 is YNFKEQ in the germline V gene. The CDR3 consists of 16 residues.